Following are 3 T cell receptor beta chains from one sample sequenced in a study of cytomegalovirus exposure and HLA in healthy donors. The PCR employed 60 Vbeta primers together with 13 Jbeta primers. Assay: immunoSEQ multiplex PCR; the TCRdb copy retains only in-frame clones and omits some. This table has under 200,000 clones, more than 70% appearing once. Input material: PBMCs. The receptors were gathered from a boy aged 5 to 17 in good health and CMV-seronegative.

This chain joins TRBV5-8 and TRBJ1-6, with TRBD1 matching 7 bases. CDR1 and CDR2 from the germline V gene are SGHTS and YDEGEE. The CDR3 is 15 residues long. V lost 4 bases, J lost 7 bases, and 8 bases stayed unmatched. The CDR3 DNA is TGTGCCAGCAGCCCCCGGGACAGAGCCAATTCACCCCTCCACTTT. It codes for CASSPRDRANSPLHF.

For the CDR3, the DNA is TGTGCCAGCAGAGGGACGCAGGGGGCAGGTTATGGCTACACCTTC. Its protein product is CASRGTQGAGYGYTF. This sequence joins TRBV9 and TRBJ1-2; 8 bases map to TRBD1. The ends lost 5 bases at V and 5 bases at J; junction bases unmatched: 11. The V gene's germline CDR1 is SGDLS and CDR2 YYNGEE. This CDR3 has 15 residues.

The chain is built from TRBV2 and TRBJ2-7, with D possibly matching TRBD1 (6 bases). Germline CDR1 and CDR2: SNHLY and FYNNEI. With 8 bases removed from V and 6 bases from J, the gap between germline ends came to 14 bases. The CDR3 has 12 residues. Written as DNA, the CDR3 is TGTGCCAGCCCGGGACAAATCGGCGAGCAGTACTTC. Amino acids: CASPGQIGEQYF. Full variable domain (outside the CDR3, taken from reference TRBV2 and TRBJ2-7): EPEVTQTPSHQVTQMGQEVILRCVPISNHLYFYWYRQILGQKVEFLVSFYNNEISEKSEIFDDQFSVERPDGSNFTLKIRSTKLEDSAMYFCASPGQIGEQYFGPGTRLTVT.